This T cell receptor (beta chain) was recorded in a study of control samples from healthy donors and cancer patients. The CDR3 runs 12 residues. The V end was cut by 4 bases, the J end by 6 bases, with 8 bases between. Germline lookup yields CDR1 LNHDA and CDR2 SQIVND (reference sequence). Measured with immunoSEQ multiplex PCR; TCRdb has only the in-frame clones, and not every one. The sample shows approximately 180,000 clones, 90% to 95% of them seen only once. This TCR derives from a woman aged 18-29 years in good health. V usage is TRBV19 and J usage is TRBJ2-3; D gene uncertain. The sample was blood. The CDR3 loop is CASSTRLDTQYF. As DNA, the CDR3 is TGTGCCAGTAGTACTCGGCTTGATACGCAGTATTTT.